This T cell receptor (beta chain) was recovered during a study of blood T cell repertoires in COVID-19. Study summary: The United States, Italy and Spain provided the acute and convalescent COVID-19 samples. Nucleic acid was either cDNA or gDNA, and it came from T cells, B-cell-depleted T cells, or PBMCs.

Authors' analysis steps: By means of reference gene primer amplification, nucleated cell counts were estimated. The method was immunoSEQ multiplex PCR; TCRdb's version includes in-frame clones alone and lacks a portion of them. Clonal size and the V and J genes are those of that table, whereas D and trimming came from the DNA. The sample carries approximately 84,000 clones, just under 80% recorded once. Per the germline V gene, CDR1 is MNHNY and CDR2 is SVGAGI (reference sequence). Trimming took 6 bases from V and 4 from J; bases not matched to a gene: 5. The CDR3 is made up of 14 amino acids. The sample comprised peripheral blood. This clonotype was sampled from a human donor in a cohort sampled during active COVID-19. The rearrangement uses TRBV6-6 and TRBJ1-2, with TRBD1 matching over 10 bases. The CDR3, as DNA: TGTGCCAGCAGAGACAGGGGGCGCGTCTATGGCTACACCTTC. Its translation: CASRDRGRVYGYTF.